The 30 T cell receptor beta chains presented below share a single source sample, sequenced in a study of T cell responses to AZD1222 COVID-19 vaccine. Sequencing used immunoSEQ multiplex PCR; TCRdb keeps in-frame clones, though not all of them. The sample lists just under 90,000 clones, 88% occurring once. This specimen consisted of peripheral blood, obtained on day 0 of AZD1222 vaccination. These receptors were obtained from an adult in good health.

The chain has TRBV7-2 and TRBJ1-2; weak D call: TRBD1 (5 bases). This CDR3 region has 14 residues. Germline loops: CDR1 SGHTA, CDR2 FQGNSA. V lost 5 bases, J lost 0 bases, and 10 bases lay in between. CDR3 residues: CASSPVGANYGYTF. The DNA for the CDR3 is TGTGCCAGCAGCCCCGTAGGGGCTAACTATGGCTACACCTTC.

The rearrangement links TRBV5-1 to TRBJ1-1, with D unclear. Germline CDR1 is SGHRS and CDR2 is YFSETQ. The V end was cut by 0 bases, the J end by 0 bases, with 9 bases between. The CDR3 is made up of 15 amino acids. The CDR3 region has the DNA TGCGCCAGCAGCTTGGGGGCCCCATTGAACACTGAAGCTTTCTTT. Its translation is CASSLGAPLNTEAFF.

The V and J genes are TRBV7-9 and TRBJ2-4; tentative D call: TRBD2 (6 bases). V was shortened by 0 bases and J by 0 bases, with 12 bases between the two germline ends. Germline V lookup: CDR1 SEHNR, CDR2 FQNEAQ (reference sequence). The CDR3 is 17 residues long. Here the CDR3 reads CASSLAGTGIAKNIQYF. CDR3 nucleotides: TGTGCCAGCAGCTTAGCGGGGACTGGTATAGCCAAAAACATTCAGTACTTC.

This clone was detected once. The V and J genes are TRBV23-1 and TRBJ2-2, with 8 bases matching TRBD1. TRBV23-1 is an ORF for which the function is uncertain. The CDR3 totals 16 residues. The V gene end was trimmed by 2 bases and the J gene end by 4 bases; junction bases not matched to a gene: 6. DNA for the CDR3: TGCGCCAGCAGTCAAGCGACAGGGGCGGTCACCGGGGAGCTGTTTTTT. Translation: CASSQATGAVTGELFF.

Only one count was recorded for this clone. This chain links TRBV5-4 with TRBJ2-3; 11 bases match TRBD2. CDR3 length: 16 amino acids. CDR1 and CDR2 from the germline V gene are SGHNT and YYREEE (reference sequence). Losses at the gene ends were 4 bases for V and 0 bases for J; bases not matched to a gene: 4. The CDR3 is CASSPGTSGSTDTQYF. The CDR3 bases are TGTGCCAGCAGCCCAGGGACTAGCGGTAGCACAGATACGCAGTATTTT.

CDR3 loop: CASSDPGMNTEAFF. The CDR3, as DNA: TGTGCCAGCAGTGATCCGGGGATGAACACTGAAGCTTTCTTT. This rearrangement joins TRBV6-1 to TRBJ1-1; D is uncertain. Trimming stripped 3 bases from V and 0 bases from J, with 8 bases between. The CDR3 consists of 14 residues. Germline CDR1 is MNHNS and CDR2 is SASEGT.

This rearrangement joins TRBV18 to TRBJ1-3; weak D call: TRBD1 (5 bases). Germline V gene data show CDR1 as KGHSH and CDR2 as LQKENI. Between the trimmed V and J ends, which lost 3 bases and 2 bases, there was a span of 23 bases. The CDR3 length is 19 residues. The chain's CDR3 is CASSPLEGPGSIAGNTIYF. The DNA for the CDR3 is TGTGCCAGCTCACCGTTAGAGGGGCCGGGCTCAATAGCTGGAAACACCATATATTTT.

This chain uses TRBV21-1 with TRBJ2-7; TRBD1, as called in the table, went unchecked against the DNA. TRBV21-1 has pseudogene status. This CDR3 is built from 16 residues. The CDR3 DNA reads as TGTGCCAGCAGCAAAGCCTGGACAGGGGTTTTATACGAGCAGTACTTC. It codes for CASSKAWTGVLYEQYF.

The rearrangement links TRBV11-2 to TRBJ2-7; the match to TRBD2 covers 8 bases. The CDR3 is made up of 16 amino acids. CDR1 and CDR2 from the germline V gene are SGHAT and FQNNGV. V was clipped by 5 bases and J by 0 bases; unmatched bases: 9. The CDR3 loop is CASSPPLAELSYEQYF. CDR3 bases: TGTGCCAGCAGCCCCCCACTAGCGGAGCTCTCCTACGAGCAGTACTTC.

The chain has TRBV2 and TRBJ1-1; D uncertain. The CDR3 loop spans 15 amino acids. Germline V gene sequence: CDR1 SNHLY, CDR2 FYNNEI. V gave up 4 bases and J gave up 3 bases, with 15 bases separating them. For the CDR3, the DNA is TGTGCCAGCAGTGTGAAGGAACGTAGGGACACTGAAGCTTTCTTT. It encodes CASSVKERRDTEAFF.

This clone is judged medium-sized. The chain combines TRBV5-6 with TRBJ2-7, with 7 bases identical to TRBD1. Germline values: CDR1 SGHDT, CDR2 YYEEEE. V lost 2 bases to trimming and J lost 4 bases; unmatched junction nucleotides: 6. The CDR3 is 14 residues long. CDR3 residues: CASSFRSRGYEQYF. As DNA, the CDR3 is TGTGCCAGCAGCTTCAGGTCCAGGGGGTACGAGCAGTACTTC. Full variable domain (missing parts from reference TRBV5-6 and TRBJ2-7): DAGVTQSPTHLIKTRGQQVTLRCSPKSGHDTVSWYQQALGQGPQFIFQYYEEEERQRGNFPDRFSGHQFPNYSSELNVNALLLGDSALYLCASSFRSRGYEQYFGPGTRLTVT.

The chain carries TRBV19 and TRBJ1-2, with D tentatively TRBD1 (5 bases). The ends were cut back, 6 bases at V and 4 bases at J, with 12 bases in the middle. The germline CDR1 and CDR2 sequences are LNHDA and SQIVND (reference sequence). This CDR3 region has 13 residues. DNA of the CDR3: TGTGCCAGTAGCGGGACCGCACCCTATGGCTACACCTTC. Its protein product is CASSGTAPYGYTF.

The CDR3 is CASSYRGSPEAQHF. As DNA, the CDR3 is TGTGCCAGCAGTTACAGGGGGTCCCCGGAGGCCCAGCATTTT. The V and J genes are TRBV6-5 and TRBJ1-5, with a weak D call TRBD1 (6 bases). CDR3 length: 14 residues. Trimming removed 2 bases at V and 11 bases at J, with 16 bases between. Per germline, CDR1 MNHEY and CDR2 SVGAGI.

This chain joins TRBV5-6 and TRBJ2-7; the match to TRBD1 covers 9 bases. Germline V lookup: CDR1 SGHDT, CDR2 YYEEEE. J lost 5 bases, V lost 0 bases, and 6 bases had no gene match. This CDR3 has 15 amino acids. The CDR3 spells CASSLGDRDVDEQYF. Here the CDR3 DNA reads TGTGCCAGCAGCTTGGGGGACAGGGATGTCGACGAGCAGTACTTC.

This clone was seen just once. V gene TRBV7-8 combines with J gene TRBJ2-3, with D perhaps matching TRBD1 or TRBD2 (6 bases each). Trimming took 2 bases from V and 2 from J, leaving 20 bases between them. Germline assignment: CDR1 SGHVS and CDR2 FQNEAQ. This CDR3 contains 18 residues. The CDR3 sequence: CASSLLGGTTGATDTQYF. In DNA form, the CDR3 reads TGTGCCAGCAGCTTACTAGGGGGGACAACGGGAGCCACAGATACGCAGTATTTT.

The chain recombines TRBV20-1 with TRBJ1-1; a weak D match, TRBD1 (6 bases). There are 13 residues in the CDR3. Looked up from germline, CDR1 is DFQATT and CDR2 is SNEGSKA (reference sequence). V was shortened by 3 bases and J by 1 base, with 9 bases between the two germline ends. CDR3 nucleotides: TGCAGTGCTAGTAGGGACAAGAACACTGAAGCTTTCTTT. Translating it yields CSASRDKNTEAFF.

The chain links TRBV9 to TRBJ1-4, with 7 bases lining up with TRBD1. V dropped 4 bases and J dropped 4; count of bases not matched to a gene: 7. CDR3 size: 15 residues. The germline V gene has CDR1 SGDLS and CDR2 YYNGEE. CDR3 loop: CASSQGGSINEKLFF. CDR3 sequence (DNA): TGTGCCAGCAGCCAGGGGGGGTCGATTAATGAAAAACTGTTTTTT. Looking up the rest from reference TRBV9 and TRBJ1-4 gives the full variable domain: DSGVTQTPKHLITATGQRVTLRCSPRSGDLSVYWYQQSLDQGLQFLIQYYNGEERAKGNILERFSAQQFPDLHSELNLSSLELGDSALYFCASSQGGSINEKLFFGSGTQLSVL.

This sequence joins TRBV12-1 and TRBJ2-1; the DNA was not used to check the table's D call, TRBD2. TRBV12-1 is recorded as a pseudogene. This CDR3 contains 14 residues. CDR3 DNA: TGTGCCAGCTGGCCTGGACTAGCGGGTCGTGAGCAGTTCTTC. Its translation: CASWPGLAGREQFF.

This clone was found once. The chain employs TRBV3-1 (or the pseudogene TRBV3-2) and TRBJ1-5, with D possibly TRBD1 on 6 matching bases. The germline V gene encodes CDR1 LGHDT and CDR2 YNNKEL (reference sequence). The CDR3 runs to 15 residues. The V end was cut by 1 base, the J end by 7 bases, with 14 bases between. The CDR3 here is CASSQVSGAGQPQHF. CDR3 DNA: TGTGCCAGCAGCCAAGTGTCAGGGGCTGGGCAGCCCCAGCATTTT.

This clone has a handful of counts. This chain joins TRBV6-5 and TRBJ1-1; D gene ambiguous. Germline values: CDR1 MNHEY, CDR2 SVGAGI. With 4 bases removed from V and 4 bases from J, the gap between germline ends came to 4 bases. This CDR3 is built from 11 residues. For the CDR3, the DNA is TGTGCCAGCAGTTCGTCCACTGAAGCTTTCTTT. This translates into CASSSSTEAFF.

The chain joins TRBV29-1 to TRBJ1-1; D possibly corresponds to TRBD1 (5 bases). The CDR3 runs to 13 residues. V dropped 6 bases and J dropped 4 bases, with 15 bases sitting between them. Germline V gene sequence: CDR1 SQVTM, CDR2 ANQGSEA. The CDR3 spells CSVEPAQGTEAFF. DNA for the CDR3: TGCAGCGTGGAACCAGCCCAGGGCACTGAAGCTTTCTTT.

This chain joins TRBV18 and TRBJ2-2; 10 nucleotides align to TRBD1. This CDR3 comprises 15 residues. The junction had 1 base not matched to a gene; V was cut back by 4 bases and J by 2 bases. The germline V gene encodes CDR1 KGHSH and CDR2 LQKENI. The CDR3 DNA reads as TGTGCCAGCTCACGGACAGGGGGAAACACCGGGGAGCTGTTTTTT. Its protein is CASSRTGGNTGELFF.

The rearrangement uses TRBV28 and TRBJ2-1; D may be TRBD1 (5 bases). V lost 5 bases and J lost 0, with 11 bases in between. The germline V gene has CDR1 MDHEN and CDR2 SYDVKM. This CDR3 is 15 amino acids long. The CDR3 region is CASSPRASSYNEQFF. The CDR3 region has the DNA TGTGCCAGCAGTCCCAGGGCTAGCTCCTACAATGAGCAGTTCTTC.

The chain couples TRBV2 to TRBJ1-4; weak D call: TRBD1 (6 bases). Looked up from germline, CDR1 is SNHLY and CDR2 is FYNNEI. The V gene lost 5 bases and the J gene lost 7 bases, with 14 bases spanning the gap. This CDR3 has 14 residues. The CDR3 region is CASSPTWGREKLFF. CDR3 bases: TGTGCCAGCAGTCCGACGTGGGGGCGTGAAAAACTGTTTTTT.

The rearrangement uses TRBV15 and TRBJ2-7; TRBD2 matches 8 bases. The CDR3 is made up of 15 amino acids. Germline V gives CDR1 LNHNV, CDR2 YYDKDF (reference sequence). J gave up 5 bases and V 1 base, and 7 bases lay outside the gene matches. The CDR3 DNA sequence: TGTGCCACCAGCAGAGCGAGCGGGAGTCTCGACGAGCAGTACTTC. Residues: CATSRASGSLDEQYF.

The J gene is TRBJ1-1, the V gene TRBV4-1; D is ambiguous. The V and J ends lost 1 base and 8 bases respectively, with 17 bases between them. CDR1 and CDR2 (germline): MGHRA, YSYEKL. This CDR3 is built from 15 residues. The CDR3 DNA reads as TGCGCCAGCAGCCAAGTAAAGGTCGCGGGAAGAGAAGCTTTCTTT. Translated: CASSQVKVAGREAFF.

This chain links TRBV5-1 with TRBJ1-2; 7 nucleotides line up with TRBD1. CDR1 is SGHRS and CDR2 is YFSETQ in the germline V gene. This CDR3 has 14 residues. Unmatched junction bases numbered 6, after V lost 0 bases and J lost 7 bases. CDR3 residues: CASSLVASGGGYTF. The CDR3 DNA reads as TGCGCCAGCAGCTTGGTTGCGTCAGGGGGTGGCTACACCTTC.

The sample holds a few counts of this clone. The CDR3 reads CSASNQGKNTGELFF. The CDR3 bases are TGCAGTGCTAGTAATCAGGGGAAGAACACCGGGGAGCTGTTTTTT. This rearrangement joins TRBV20-1 to TRBJ2-2, with D perhaps TRBD1 (6 bases). This CDR3 contains 15 residues. The V end lost 3 bases, the J end lost 1 base, and 12 bases lay between the germline ends. CDR1 and CDR2 (germline): DFQATT, SNEGSKA (reference sequence).

The chain carries TRBV9 and TRBJ2-3, with a weak D call TRBD1 (6 bases). Trimming took off 2 bases at V and 4 bases at J, with 14 bases between the two ends. The CDR3 spans 15 residues. Germline-derived CDR1 and CDR2 are SGDLS and YYNGEE. CDR3 DNA: TGTGCCAGCAGCGTTCTTAAACAGGGTGCAGATACGCAGTATTTT. Encoded protein: CASSVLKQGADTQYF.

In its sample, this clone was seen once. The CDR3 loop is CASMRGDYSGNTIYF. The CDR3, as DNA: TGTGCCAGCATGCGGGGCGACTACTCTGGAAACACCATATATTTT. The chain employs TRBV6-5 and TRBJ1-3; perhaps TRBD1 as D (5 bases). Germline V gene lookup returns CDR1 MNHEY and CDR2 SVGAGI. Trimming shortened V by 7 bases and J by 0 bases, and 13 bases separated the two germline ends. The CDR3 consists of 15 residues.